These 3 T cell receptor beta chains share one sample of origin, sequenced in a study of blood T cell repertoires in COVID-19. This table comes from immunoSEQ multiplex PCR, and its TCRdb copy is limited to in-frame clones, with some not included. The table lists 150,000 to 200,000 clones, over 70% of them singletons. Sequencing was done on a sample of peripheral blood. Receptors originate from a woman aged 80 or older with active or convalescent COVID-19.

The chain recombines TRBV21-1 with TRBJ1-4; the D call in the table, TRBD1, was not verified against the DNA. TRBV21-1 counts as a pseudogene. The CDR3 runs 12 residues. CDR3 residues: CASEQGNEKLFF. CDR3 sequence (DNA): TGTGCCAGCGAACAGGGTAATGAAAAACTGTTTTTT.

The chain combines TRBV7-8 with TRBJ1-1, with 7 nucleotides matching TRBD1. V was pared by 4 bases and J by 3 bases, with 2 bases of the junction left unmatched. Germline V gives CDR1 SGHVS, CDR2 FQNEAQ. This CDR3 region has 13 residues. The CDR3 protein is CASSYRGHTEAFF. The CDR3 DNA reads TGTGCCAGCAGCTACAGGGGTCACACTGAAGCTTTCTTT.

This chain links TRBV3-1 (or the pseudogene TRBV3-2) with TRBJ1-2, with no clear D. V was pared by 1 base and J by 3 bases, with 3 bases between. CDR1 and CDR2 from the germline V gene are LGHDT and YNNKEL (reference sequence). The CDR3 length is 12 residues. The CDR3 spells CASSQADYGYTF. CDR3 bases: TGTGCCAGCAGCCAAGCGGACTATGGCTACACCTTC.